This TCR beta chain was identified in a study of blood T cell repertoires in COVID-19. The method was immunoSEQ multiplex PCR; TCRdb's version includes in-frame clones alone and lacks a portion of them. The sample has roughly 120,000 clones; roughly 85% are singletons. The germline CDR1 and CDR2 sequences are SGHNT and YYREEE (reference sequence). The CDR3 covers 15 residues. V shed 4 bases and J 6 bases; nucleotides not matched to a gene: 11. The chain has TRBV5-4 and TRBJ1-1; 8 bases are shared with TRBD1. The clonotype was recovered from a man in his forties or fifties with acute or convalescent COVID-19. Source material: peripheral blood. CDR3 protein: CASSRGGTGRAEAFF. The CDR3 region has the DNA TGTGCCAGCAGCAGGGGAGGGACAGGAAGGGCTGAAGCTTTCTTT.